This TCR beta chain was identified in a study of cytomegalovirus exposure and HLA in healthy donors. Whole-study results and caveats: What was likely a sequencing artifact was a cluster of highly shared sequence variants. In an earlier analysis, in several hundred donors, most V segments appeared productive either ~87% or ~30% of the time.

PCR was performed using 60 Vbeta and 13 Jbeta primers. Only in-frame clones appear in the TCRdb table, and some are missing; sequencing was by immunoSEQ multiplex PCR. This table has about 150,000 clones, roughly 85% appearing once. Comment on this clone: Its specificity is not known.

The germline V gene encodes CDR1 MGHDK and CDR2 SYGVNS. The ends lost 3 bases at V and 8 bases at J; junction bases unmatched: 6. The CDR3 has 14 amino acids. The source material was PBMCs. The chain joins TRBV25-1 to TRBJ1-4, with 7 bases matching TRBD1. The clonotype was recovered from a woman younger than 45 in good health and CMV-seronegative. CDR3 DNA sequence: TGTGCCAGCAGTGAGGCAGGGGGAATAGAAAAACTGTTTTTT. Translated: CASSEAGGIEKLFF.